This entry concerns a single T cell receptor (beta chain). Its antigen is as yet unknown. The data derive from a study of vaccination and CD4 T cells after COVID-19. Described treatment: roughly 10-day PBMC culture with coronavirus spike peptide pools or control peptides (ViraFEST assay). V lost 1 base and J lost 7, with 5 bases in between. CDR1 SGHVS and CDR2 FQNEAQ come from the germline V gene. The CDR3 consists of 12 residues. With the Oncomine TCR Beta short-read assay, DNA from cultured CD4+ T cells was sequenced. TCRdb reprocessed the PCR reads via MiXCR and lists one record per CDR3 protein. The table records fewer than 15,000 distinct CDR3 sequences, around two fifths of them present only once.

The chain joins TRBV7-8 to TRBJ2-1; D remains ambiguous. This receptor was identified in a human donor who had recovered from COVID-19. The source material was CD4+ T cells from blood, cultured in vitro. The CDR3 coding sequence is TGTGCCAGCAGCTTAGTCCCAAATGAGCAGTTCTTC. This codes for CASSLVPNEQFF. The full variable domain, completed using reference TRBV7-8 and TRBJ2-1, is GAGVSQSPRYKVAKRGQDVALRCDPISGHVSLFWYQQALGQGPEFLTYFQNEAQLDKSGLPSDRFFAERPEGSVSTLKIQRTQQEDSAVYLCASSLVPNEQFFGPGTRLTVL.